This TCR beta chain came from a study of blood T cell repertoires in COVID-19. Study-level background: There were acute and convalescent COVID-19 samples, and they came from the United States, Italy and Spain. Nucleic acid was either cDNA or gDNA, and it came from T cells, B-cell-depleted T cells, or PBMCs.

CDR1 and CDR2 (germline): MNHEY, SVGAGI. Trimming at V came to 7 bases and at J to 2 bases, leaving 4 bases not matched to a gene. This CDR3 spans 14 amino acids. Authors' methods: Reference gene primer amplification yielded estimated nucleated cell counts. Clones were read by immunoSEQ multiplex PCR, and TCRdb kept only the in-frame ones, dropping some. V and J calls and clone size are as listed in that table; D and trimming were resolved from the DNA. The sample lists more than 100,000 clones; around 88% were seen once. The source material was peripheral blood. The TCR sequence derives from a man aged 45-65 years with active or convalescent COVID-19. The chain carries TRBV6-5 and TRBJ2-1; the match to TRBD1 covers 8 bases. DNA of the CDR3: TGTGCCAGCACCCGGGACAGGACCTACAATGAGCAGTTCTTC. It translates to CASTRDRTYNEQFF.